The rows below give T cell receptor beta chains drawn from one sample of a study of identical twins. TCRdb processed the 5' RACE reads anew with MiXCR; each CDR3 protein has one entry. Of 1.5 million to 2 million distinct CDR3 sequences in the sample, roughly a third were seen once. What was sequenced was cord blood. Source of these receptors: a newborn girl in good health. Each CDR3 is given without its conserved first and last residue.

V gene	J gene	CDR3 protein
TRBV27	TRBJ2-7	ASGGQGALYEQY
TRBV20-1	TRBJ2-7	GGQGHYEQY
TRBV20-1	TRBJ2-3	SAHWDRERTDTQY
TRBV7-8	TRBJ2-3	ASSLYGTSGGNTQY
TRBV29-1	TRBJ2-7	STRQGASYEQY
TRBV9	TRBJ1-5	ASSPGPINQPQH
TRBV3-1	TRBJ2-1	ASSLAPGLAGAYHEQF
TRBV20-1	TRBJ2-1	SARPPTSGFRNEQF
TRBV9	TRBJ1-2	ASSAAGPNYGYT
TRBV7-6	TRBJ2-7	ASSLADGPYEQY
TRBV15	TRBJ2-1	ATSVTSGGVLNEQF
TRBV29-1	TRBJ1-2	SVAGQGKRGYT
TRBV5-1	TRBJ2-1	ASREEFYNEQF
TRBV7-9	TRBJ1-3	ASTLGYSGNTIY
TRBV5-1	TRBJ1-2	ASSPLGDGNSASGYGYT
TRBV2	-	ASRLPTGGAYEQY
TRBV3-1	TRBJ2-1	ASSRPSGLYNEQF
TRBV5-1	TRBJ2-7	ASSQTDRVPFGVQY
TRBV5-1	TRBJ2-2	ASSLLTSGGTGELF
TRBV4-1	TRBJ1-1	ASSPKVARPIGTF
TRBV24-1	TRBJ2-5	ATSDASGPQETQY
TRBV6-2/TRBV6-3	TRBJ2-5	ASSWSLAGVEETQY
TRBV5-1	TRBJ1-2	ASSSLTGQGSYT
TRBV11-2	TRBJ2-5	ASSLGLAVEIQY
TRBV20-1	TRBJ1-2	SAIQNHGYT
TRBV13	TRBJ2-1	ATLSGNNEQF
TRBV20-1	TRBJ2-1	SARRTGMPYNEQF
TRBV12-3/TRBV12-4	TRBJ1-2	ASSVQGRAYGYT
TRBV2	TRBJ1-1	ASRVAGGTEAF
TRBV11-2	TRBJ1-5	ASSFRQGAGQPQH
TRBV9	TRBJ1-2	ASSVVQSGYT
TRBV4-2	TRBJ2-7	ASSQGRSGRAYEQY
TRBV5-8	TRBJ2-5	ASSLTGTSAKVQETQY
TRBV10-3	TRBJ2-7	AISEGTVYEQY
TRBV7-2	TRBJ2-7	ASSLSSGAGEQY
TRBV7-9	TRBJ2-5	ASSFGGTGGWETQY
TRBV7-8	TRBJ1-2	ASSLEAGRDYGYT
TRBV2	TRBJ2-3	ASYSAGGSTDTQY
TRBV6-5	TRBJ2-3	ASNAGTVTDTQY
TRBV5-6	TRBJ2-1	ASSVGLARGF
TRBV6-5	TRBJ2-4	ASSYWIVTRGLAKNIQY
TRBV7-9	TRBJ1-1	ASSSDRADTEAF
TRBV10-3	TRBJ2-7	AIRGGGPYEQY
TRBV20-1	TRBJ2-2	SVQAGSNTGELF